The sequence of this TCR beta chain was determined in a study of blood T cells in healthy people across ages. Details on this clonotype: The antigen is undetermined.

The CDR3 is 15 amino acids. Trimming left V 3 bases short and J 7 bases short, with 16 bases between. Per the germline V gene, CDR1 is LGHNA and CDR2 is YNFKEQ. Using a J-beta primer mix together with a sample-barcoded 5' primer, a second PCR was run for roughly 6 to 12 cycles. TCRdb fed the 5' RACE reads into MiXCR, producing one record per CDR3 protein. The profile shows around 900,000 distinct CDR3 sequences, roughly 51% of them singletons. Study-wide results and caveats: A strong correlation was found between TCR beta diversity and the percentage of naive T cells.

Every participating donor contributed about 10 milliliters of peripheral blood through a draw. Total RNA, at least 5 micrograms per sample, was extracted from PBMCs. The V and J genes are TRBV4-2 and TRBJ2-1; D is possibly TRBD2 (6 bases). The source material was blood. The receptor was derived from an older woman in good health. The CDR3 spells CASSQLSGGRNEQFF. The CDR3 coding sequence is TGTGCCAGCAGCCAGCTCAGCGGAGGGAGGAATGAGCAGTTCTTC.